A selection of T cell receptor beta chains follows, all from one sample in a study of cytomegalovirus exposure and HLA in healthy donors. Sequencing used immunoSEQ multiplex PCR; TCRdb keeps in-frame clones, though not all of them. The sample includes around 37,000 clones, approximately 84% seen only once; the top ten take around 2.5%. The sequenced sample consisted of PBMCs. These receptors all stem from a middle-aged man in good health and CMV-seronegative. CDR3s include the opening cysteine and the closing phenylalanine or tryptophan. A D gene is named only where the DNA matches it firmly. The size entry is marked missing in some rows and otherwise reads once, few, many or a size class.

clone_size: NA; d_call: NA; v_call: TRBV18; j_call: TRBJ2-7; cdr3_aa: CASSSGTHSYEQYF; cdr3_nt: TGTGCCAGCTCATCCGGGACACACTCCTACGAGCAGTACTTC
clone_size: NA; d_call: NA; v_call: TRBV18; j_call: TRBJ2-4; cdr3_aa: CASSPQGGGIQYF; cdr3_nt: TGTGCCAGCTCACCACAGGGCGGAGGCATTCAGTACTTC
clone_size: NA; d_call: NA; v_call: TRBV12-5; j_call: TRBJ1-4; cdr3_aa: CASGSGQDEKLFF; cdr3_nt: TGTGCTAGTGGTTCAGGTCAGGATGAAAAACTGTTTTTT
clone_size: NA; d_call: NA; v_call: TRBV27; j_call: TRBJ2-1; cdr3_aa: CASSYGYLRSEQFF; cdr3_nt: TGTGCCAGCAGTTATGGCTATTTAAGGAGTGAGCAGTTCTTC
clone_size: NA; d_call: NA; v_call: TRBV6-5; j_call: TRBJ2-3; cdr3_aa: CASSYFQSTDTQYF; cdr3_nt: TGTGCCAGCAGTTACTTCCAAAGCACAGATACGCAGTATTTT
clone_size: NA; d_call: NA; v_call: TRBV9; j_call: TRBJ2-2; cdr3_aa: CASSVAGSGTGELFF; cdr3_nt: TGTGCCAGCAGCGTAGCCGGGAGCGGCACCGGGGAGCTGTTTTTT
clone_size: NA; d_call: NA; v_call: TRBV25-1; j_call: TRBJ2-1; cdr3_aa: CASRPRLSSYNEQFF; cdr3_nt: TGTGCCAGCAGACCACGACTAAGCTCCTACAATGAGCAGTTCTTC
clone_size: NA; d_call: NA; v_call: TRBV2; j_call: TRBJ2-3; cdr3_aa: CASSVSTDTQYF; cdr3_nt: TGTGCCAGCAGTGTAAGCACAGATACGCAGTATTTT
clone_size: NA; d_call: NA; v_call: TRBV7-9; j_call: TRBJ1-4; cdr3_aa: CASSSDSTVGLFF; cdr3_nt: TGTGCCAGCAGCTCGGACAGTACAGTCGGACTGTTTTTT
clone_size: NA; d_call: NA; v_call: TRBV5-6; j_call: TRBJ2-5; cdr3_aa: CASSLPGETQYF; cdr3_nt: TGTGCCAGCAGCTTGCCCGGGGAGACCCAGTACTTC
clone_size: NA; d_call: TRBD1; v_call: TRBV5-6; j_call: TRBJ2-4; cdr3_aa: CASSPRRQGVNIQYF; cdr3_nt: TGTGCCAGCAGCCCGAGGCGACAGGGGGTTAACATTCAGTACTTC
clone_size: NA; d_call: NA; v_call: TRBV28; j_call: TRBJ2-5; cdr3_aa: CAVGSTMGTQYF; cdr3_nt: TGTGCCGTCGGGTCTACCATGGGGACCCAGTACTTC
clone_size: NA; d_call: TRBD1; v_call: TRBV18; j_call: TRBJ1-5; cdr3_aa: CASSRQGDQPQHF; cdr3_nt: TGTGCCAGCTCACGACAGGGTGATCAGCCCCAGCATTTT
clone_size: few; d_call: NA; v_call: TRBV11-3; j_call: TRBJ2-3; cdr3_aa: CASSSPGLYTQYF; cdr3_nt: TGTGCCAGCAGCTCTCCGGGACTCTATACGCAGTATTTT